Following are 6 T cell receptor beta chains from one sample sequenced in a study of T-cell memory formation after mild COVID-19. In TCRdb, the 5' RACE reads were re-called with MiXCR into one record per CDR3 protein. The table has approximately 150,000 distinct CDR3 sequences, roughly 19% seen once. The sequenced material came from PBMCs or a T cell subset sorted from them (not recorded which). These receptor sequences come from an adult woman who had mild COVID-19 (a few samples of this study predate the infection). Cell type and time point are not known.

This clonotype turned up a few times. The chain is built from TRBV7-9 and TRBJ2-7; D perhaps matches TRBD2 (6 bases). This CDR3 spans 15 amino acids. V lost 0 bases to trimming and J lost 0 bases, with 9 bases between them. Looked up from germline, CDR1 is SEHNR and CDR2 is FQNEAQ (reference sequence). The CDR3: CASSLAEGFSYEQYF. The CDR3 bases are TGTGCCAGCAGCTTAGCGGAGGGTTTCTCCTACGAGCAGTACTTC.

This clonotype occurred a few times. This chain links TRBV3-1 with TRBJ1-6; D may be TRBD1 (5 bases). Germline CDR1 and CDR2: LGHDT and YNNKEL (reference sequence). The length of the CDR3 is 12 residues. The germline V and J ends were trimmed by 6 bases and 7 bases, with 7 bases remaining between them. CDR3 DNA: TGTGCCAGCAGGCGGGACAATTCACCCCTCCACTTT. It is translated as CASRRDNSPLHF.

This chain connects TRBV24-1 to TRBJ1-5; the match to TRBD1 covers 10 bases. This CDR3 has 14 residues. CDR1 is KGHDR and CDR2 is SFDVKD in the germline V gene. V lost 3 bases and J lost 11; bases outside the gene matches: 6. The CDR3: CATSDMTGGATQHF. Here the CDR3 DNA reads TGTGCCACCAGTGATATGACAGGGGGCGCGACCCAGCATTTT.

In this sample, this clonotype turned up many times. J is TRBJ2-7 and V is TRBV27, with D tentatively TRBD1 or TRBD2 (5 bases each). CDR3 size: 16 residues. The germline CDR1 and CDR2 sequences are MNHEY and SMNVEV (reference sequence). The V end was cut by 7 bases, the J end by 2 bases, with 21 bases between. CDR3 sequence (DNA): TGTGCCAGCACCCCCCTAGCCTCCCAGGGCACCTACGAGCAGTACTTC. Translating it yields CASTPLASQGTYEQYF.

The rearrangement uses TRBV12-3 or TRBV12-4 and TRBJ2-3; D perhaps matches TRBD2 (5 bases). Trimming removed 3 bases from V and 1 base from J, with 20 bases in between. CDR3 length: 18 amino acids. The CDR3 loop reads CASSFNAGRMDGTDTQYF. The DNA for the CDR3 is TGTGCCAGCAGTTTTAATGCGGGCCGGATGGATGGCACAGATACGCAGTATTTT.

The genes are TRBV24-1 and TRBJ2-7; D is tentatively TRBD1 or TRBD2 (6 bases each). CDR1 and CDR2 from the germline V gene are KGHDR and SFDVKD. The CDR3 has 14 amino acids. The ends were cut back, 5 bases at V and 1 base at J, with 11 bases in the middle. CDR3 bases: TGTGCCACCAGTGGGGGGGCGCCGTCCTACGAGCAGTACTTC. This encodes CATSGGAPSYEQYF.